This T cell receptor beta chain came from a study of T-cell memory formation after mild COVID-19. The study's findings and limits: Pre-infection memory contained some responding clones, which suggested that cross-reactive memory had joined.

Germline V gene data show CDR1 as LGHDT and CDR2 as YNNKEL (reference sequence). The CDR3 has 18 residues. V shed 2 bases, J shed 6 bases, and the junction held 15 bases outside the gene matches. One entry per CDR3 protein, called by TCRdb with MiXCR from the 5' RACE reads. The sample shows roughly 100,000 distinct CDR3 sequences, about an eighth of them seen only once. Many counts were recorded for this clonotype. Its antigen is unknown. This TCR was recovered from an adult woman who had mild COVID-19 (a few samples of this study predate the infection). Cell type and time point are not known. Sequences were obtained from PBMCs or a T cell subset sorted from them (not recorded which). This chain connects TRBV3-1 to TRBJ2-2, with 7 bases identical to TRBD1. CDR3 sequence reads: CASSQSESPDRAPGELFF. In DNA, the CDR3 is TGTGCCAGCAGCCAAAGTGAGTCCCCCGACAGGGCTCCCGGGGAGCTGTTTTTT. Full variable domain (remainder filled in from reference TRBV3-1 and TRBJ2-2): DTAVSQTPKYLVTQMGNDKSIKCEQNLGHDTMYWYKQDSKKFLKIMFSYNNKELIINETVPNRFSPKSPDKAHLNLHINSLELGDSAVYFCASSQSESPDRAPGELFFGEGSRLTVL.